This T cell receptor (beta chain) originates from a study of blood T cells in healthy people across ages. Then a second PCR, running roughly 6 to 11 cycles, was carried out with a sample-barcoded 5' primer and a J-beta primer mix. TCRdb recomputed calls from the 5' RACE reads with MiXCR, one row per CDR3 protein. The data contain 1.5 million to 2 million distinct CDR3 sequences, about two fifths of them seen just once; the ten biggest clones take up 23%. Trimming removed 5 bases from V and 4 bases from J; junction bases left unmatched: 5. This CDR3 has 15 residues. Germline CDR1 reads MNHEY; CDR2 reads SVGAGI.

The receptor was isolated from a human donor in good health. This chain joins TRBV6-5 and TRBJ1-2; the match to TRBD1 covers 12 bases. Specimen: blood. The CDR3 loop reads CASSRRDRGLYGYTF. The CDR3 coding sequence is TGTGCCAGCAGTCGCCGGGACAGGGGGCTCTATGGCTACACCTTC.